This TCR beta chain was identified during a study of graft-versus-host responses after intestinal transplantation. A single count supports this clone. Its specificity is not known. The ends were cut back, 5 bases at V and 4 bases at J, with 12 bases in the middle. The CDR3 has 15 amino acids. Looked up from germline, CDR1 is MDHEN and CDR2 is SYDVKM. Notes on the study in general: Researchers found GvH clones in recipient marrow, and some showed up first in ileum or blood. Graft-donor T cell macrochimerism in patients accompanied high graft-versus-host to host-versus-graft clonal ratios in allografts.

Produced via immunoSEQ multiplex PCR; TCRdb's table is partial and in-frame only. This sample has about 99,000 clones, with roughly 87% found just once. The J gene is TRBJ1-6, the V gene TRBV28, with a possible D match to TRBD1 (5 bases). The sequence derives from a human donor who received an intestinal transplant. Here the sequenced sample was unstimulated CD4+ T cells sorted from spleen or lymph node cells, taken before intestinal transplant. CDR3 coding DNA: TGTGCCAGCAGTGGGACTTTAGCATATAATTCACCCCTCCACTTT. Protein: CASSGTLAYNSPLHF. The variable domain in full, with the rest retrieved from reference TRBV28 and TRBJ1-6, is DVKVTQSSRYLVKRTGEKVFLECVQDMDHENMFWYRQDPGLGLRLIYFSYDVKMKEKGDIPEGYSVSREKKERFSLILESASTNQTSMYLCASSGTLAYNSPLHFGNGTRLTVT.